A selection of T cell receptor beta chains follows, all from one sample in a study of OX40 agonist ivuxolimab in advanced cancers. Clones were sequenced by immunoSEQ multiplex PCR, and TCRdb holds only the in-frame ones, with some missing. The data hold tens of thousands of clones, with less than 90% observed a single time. The sequences come from CD4+ or CD8+ T cells sorted from blood, collected in a trial of the OX40 agonist ivuxolimab. The source of these receptors is an adult with an advanced solid tumor such as melanoma, head and neck, liver or kidney cancer. Each CDR3 is given with its conserved first and last residue. A D gene is named only where the DNA matches it firmly. Clone size appears in some rows only: once, few, many, or a class for an expanded clone.

CDR3	DNA	size	D	V	J
CASSVDAQAQVRQETQYF	TGTGCCAGCAGCGTAGATGCGCAGGCCCAAGTGCGGCAAGAGACCCAGTACTTC	.	.	TRBV9	TRBJ2-5
CASSPQAGDYEQYF	TGTGCCAGCTCACCACAGGCGGGAGACTACGAGCAGTACTTC	.	TRBD2	TRBV18	TRBJ2-7
CASRQGQGYTF	TGTGCCAGCAGACAGGGTCAAGGCTACACCTTC	.	.	TRBV6-1	TRBJ1-2
CASSSNYEQFF	TGTGCCAGCAGTTCGAACTATGAGCAGTTCTTC	.	.	TRBV27	TRBJ2-1
CASSQPPSTDTQYF	TGCGCCAGCAGCCAGCCACCTAGCACAGATACGCAGTATTTT	.	.	TRBV5-1	TRBJ2-3
CASNGWSSGANVLTF	TGTGCCAGCAATGGCTGGAGCTCTGGGGCCAACGTCCTGACTTTC	.	.	TRBV7-9	TRBJ2-6
CASSQPSEETQYF	TGTGCCAGCAGCCAGCCATCGGAGGAGACCCAGTACTTC	.	.	TRBV7-9	TRBJ2-5
CASSKQGGNQPQHF	TGTGCCAGTAGTAAACAGGGGGGCAATCAGCCCCAGCATTTT	medium-sized	TRBD1	TRBV19	TRBJ1-5
CSARSGYEQYF	TGCAGTGCTAGAAGCGGCTACGAGCAGTACTTC	.	.	TRBV20-1	TRBJ2-7
CASSLDGAVNQPQHF	TGCGCCAGCAGCTTGGACGGGGCAGTCAATCAGCCCCAGCATTTT	medium-sized	.	TRBV5-1	TRBJ1-5
CASSLVTGRNSGNTIYF	TGTGCCAGCAGCTTGGTAACAGGGCGAAACTCTGGAAACACCATATATTTT	.	.	TRBV5-5	TRBJ1-3
CASSQATGQRLAANYNEQFF	TGTGCCAGCAGCCAAGCGACGGGACAGCGGCTAGCGGCAAACTACAATGAGCAGTTCTTC	.	.	TRBV4-2	TRBJ2-1
CASSVAGGTYEQYF	TGTGCCAGCAGCGTGGCGGGAGGGACCTACGAGCAGTACTTC	.	TRBD2	TRBV9	TRBJ2-7
CASSPSGTQYNSPLHF	TGTGCCAGCAGTCCATCAGGGACCCAGTATAATTCACCCCTCCACTTT	.	.	TRBV7-8	TRBJ1-6
CASRDPGTDTQYF	TGTGCCAGCAGGGACCCGGGCACAGATACGCAGTATTTT	.	.	TRBV2	TRBJ2-3
CASSLGSGTEAFF	TGTGCCAGCAGCCTTGGGTCCGGCACTGAAGCTTTCTTT	.	.	TRBV14	TRBJ1-1
CASSYGFGRNQPQHF	TGTGCCAGCAGTTACGGTTTTGGGCGGAATCAGCCCCAGCATTTT	.	.	TRBV6-6	TRBJ1-5
CAIRGLAGGSDTQYF	TGTGCCATCAGGGGACTAGCGGGAGGATCAGATACGCAGTATTTT	.	TRBD2	TRBV10-3	TRBJ2-3
CASSSDGRAGPISDTQYF	TGTGCCAGCAGCTCCGACGGGCGCGCGGGGCCGATCAGCGATACGCAGTATTTT	.	.	TRBV5-4	TRBJ2-3
CASRQTTYGYTF	TGTGCCAGCAGACAGACTACTTATGGCTACACCTTC	.	.	TRBV21-1	TRBJ1-2
CASSQVQIKRTGVRGYGYTF	TGCGCCAGCAGCCAAGTACAAATTAAGCGGACAGGGGTAAGGGGCTATGGCTACACCTTC	.	TRBD1	TRBV4-1	TRBJ1-2
CASSPPRDRDTEAFF	TGTGCCAGCTCACCACCAAGGGACAGGGACACTGAAGCTTTCTTT	few	TRBD1	TRBV18	TRBJ1-1
CASSLALRSGEAFF	TGTGCCAGCAGCTTAGCTCTTCGCTCGGGTGAAGCTTTCTTT	.	.	TRBV7-9	TRBJ1-1
CASSQDKADQGRDTQYF	TGCGCCAGCAGCCAAGATAAGGCCGACCAGGGACGAGATACGCAGTATTTT	once	.	TRBV4-1	TRBJ2-3
CASSVEDNSYEQYF	TGTGCCAGCAGTGTCGAGGATAACTCCTACGAGCAGTACTTC	.	.	TRBV6-5	TRBJ2-7
CAWSLDYRDGYTF	TGTGCCTGGAGTCTTGACTACAGGGATGGCTACACCTTC	.	.	TRBV30	TRBJ1-2
CASSERLAGGPLSYEQYF	TGTGCCAGCAGTGAACGTTTAGCGGGAGGGCCCCTATCCTACGAGCAGTACTTC	.	TRBD2	TRBV6-1	TRBJ2-7
CASRWERGGLTEQFF	TGCGCCAGCCGGTGGGAGAGGGGGGGCCTCACGGAGCAGTTCTTC	.	.	TRBV4-1	TRBJ2-1
CATSRPPDREVNEQYF	TGTGCCACCAGCAGACCCCCGGACAGGGAGGTAAACGAGCAGTACTTC	.	TRBD1	TRBV15	TRBJ2-7
CSVKQLDEQFF	TGCAGTGTCAAACAGCTCGATGAGCAGTTCTTC	.	.	TRBV20-1	TRBJ2-1
CASSSDSGLGSEQYF	TGTGCCAGCAGCTCCGACTCGGGCTTAGGGTCCGAGCAGTACTTC	.	.	TRBV5-6	TRBJ2-7
CASSLRLAGGPTDTQYF	TGTGCCAGCAGCTTGCGACTAGCGGGAGGGCCCACAGATACGCAGTATTTT	.	TRBD2	TRBV5-4	TRBJ2-3
CARVGGGGNQPQHF	TGTGCCAGGGTAGGGGGTGGGGGCAATCAGCCCCAGCATTTT	.	.	TRBV21-1	TRBJ1-5
CASSRRTEETQYF	TGTGCCAGCAGCCGACGGACAGAAGAGACCCAGTACTTC	once	.	TRBV7-2	TRBJ2-5
CAWSTGHGDTQYF	TGTGCCTGGAGTACCGGACACGGAGATACGCAGTATTTT	.	.	TRBV30	TRBJ2-3
CASRETGIQTQYF	TGTGCCAGCAGAGAGACAGGGATACAGACCCAGTACTTC	.	TRBD1	TRBV2	TRBJ2-5
CASSPLPKSYEQYF	TGTGCCAGCTCACCGTTGCCCAAATCCTACGAGCAGTACTTC	.	.	TRBV18	TRBJ2-7
CASSNSATGTQYF	TGTGCCAGCAGCAATAGCGCAACGGGGACCCAGTACTTC	.	.	TRBV7-2	TRBJ2-5
CASSGTSGAYEQYF	TGTGCCAGCAGCGGGACTAGCGGGGCCTACGAGCAGTACTTC	.	TRBD2	TRBV11-2	TRBJ2-7
CASSEAWGEQYF	TGTGCCAGCAGTGAAGCGTGGGGCGAGCAGTACTTC	.	.	TRBV6-1	TRBJ2-7
CASSGIRNNEQFF	TGTGCCAGCAGTGGGATCCGAAACAATGAGCAGTTCTTC	few	.	TRBV2	TRBJ2-1
CAWSIDRGTSYNSPLHF	TGTGCCTGGAGTATCGACAGGGGAACCTCCTATAATTCACCCCTCCACTTT	.	TRBD1	TRBV30	TRBJ1-6
CASSRSGANVLTF	TGTGCCAGCAGCCGCAGTGGAGCCAACGTCCTGACTTTC	.	.	TRBV5-6	TRBJ2-6
CASSLGTGDRQPQHF	TGTGCCAGCAGCTTAGGAACAGGGGACCGTCAGCCCCAGCATTTT	.	TRBD1	TRBV7-6	TRBJ1-5
CASSQDSKERLNTEAFF	TGTGCCAGCAGCCAAGATAGTAAAGAACGGCTGAACACTGAAGCTTTCTTT	.	.	TRBV14	TRBJ1-1
CAWSVGGETQYF	TGTGCCTGGAGTGTGGGGGGAGAGACCCAGTACTTC	.	.	TRBV30	TRBJ2-5
CASSAGIGANVLTF	TGTGCCAGCAGTGCAGGGATTGGGGCCAACGTCCTGACTTTC	.	.	TRBV2	TRBJ2-6
CASSLEGQRNTGELFF	TGCGCCAGCAGCTTGGAGGGACAGAGGAACACCGGGGAGCTGTTTTTT	.	TRBD1	TRBV5-1	TRBJ2-2
CASSSHGQGGTGELFF	TGCGCCAGCAGCTCTCATGGACAGGGGGGCACCGGGGAGCTGTTTTTT	.	TRBD1	TRBV5-1	TRBJ2-2
CASSRGQGFDEQYF	TGTGCCAGCAGCCGCGGACAGGGGTTCGACGAGCAGTACTTC	.	TRBD1	TRBV6-5	TRBJ2-7
CASSSSLNYEQYF	TGTGCCAGCAGCTCCTCCTTAAATTACGAGCAGTACTTC	.	.	TRBV7-9	TRBJ2-7
CATSRDRMTGSEAFF	TGTGCCACCAGCAGAGACCGTATGACAGGGAGTGAAGCTTTCTTT	.	TRBD1	TRBV15	TRBJ1-1
CASSHRQGFGANVLTF	TGTGCCAGTAGCCACCGACAGGGCTTCGGGGCCAACGTCCTGACTTTC	.	TRBD1	TRBV19	TRBJ2-6
CAWRPGSSYEQYF	TGTGCCTGGAGGCCAGGATCTTCCTACGAGCAGTACTTC	.	.	TRBV30	TRBJ2-7